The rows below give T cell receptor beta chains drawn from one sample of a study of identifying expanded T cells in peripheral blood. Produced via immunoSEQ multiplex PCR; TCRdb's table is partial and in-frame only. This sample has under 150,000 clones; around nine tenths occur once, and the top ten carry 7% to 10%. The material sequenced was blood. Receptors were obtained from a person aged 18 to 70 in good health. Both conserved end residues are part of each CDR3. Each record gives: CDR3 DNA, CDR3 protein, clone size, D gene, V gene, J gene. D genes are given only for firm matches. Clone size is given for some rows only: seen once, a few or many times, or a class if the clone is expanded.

TGCAGCGTGGAGGGGGGTGGGAATCAGCCCCAGCATTTT,CSVEGGGNQPQHF,-,-,TRBV29-1,TRBJ1-5
TGTGCCAGCAGTTCTCAGATTAATACTCGCACAGATACGCAGTATTTT,CASSSQINTRTDTQYF,-,-,TRBV28,TRBJ2-3
TGTGCCAGCACGGCATCAAACTATGGCTACACCTTC,CASTASNYGYTF,-,-,TRBV6-1,TRBJ1-2
TGCGCCAGCAGCCAAGAGACAGCAATGAACACTGAAGCTTTCTTT,CASSQETAMNTEAFF,-,-,TRBV4-3,TRBJ1-1
TGTGCCAGTAGTATTAGGCGGGCAGGGGCCAATCAGCCCCAGCATTTT,CASSIRRAGANQPQHF,few,-,TRBV19,TRBJ1-5
TGTGCCAGCAGCCAGACTAGCGGGGACCTTATATCAGACACAGATACGCAGTATTTT,CASSQTSGDLISDTDTQYF,once,TRBD2,TRBV7-9,TRBJ2-3
TGTGCCAGCAGCCTTCGGACGGGAAGATTGGAGACCCAGTACTTC,CASSLRTGRLETQYF,-,-,TRBV9,TRBJ2-5
TGTGCCAGCAGCCTCTTCCGGGGAGAGACCCAGTACTTC,CASSLFRGETQYF,-,-,TRBV5-4,TRBJ2-5
TGCGCCAGCAGCCAAGATTTGCGCATTCACCAGTTCTTC,CASSQDLRIHQFF,-,-,TRBV4-1,TRBJ2-1
TGCAGCGTTACCGGACAGGGTGGGACTTACGAGCAGTACTTC,CSVTGQGGTYEQYF,-,TRBD1,TRBV29-1,TRBJ2-7
TGTGCCAGTAACTCGGGACTGGGACAAGAGACCCAGTACTTC,CASNSGLGQETQYF,-,-,TRBV19,TRBJ2-5
TGTGCCAGCAGCCGAGTGGCTTACGAGCAGTACTTC,CASSRVAYEQYF,-,-,TRBV6-8,TRBJ2-7
TGTGCCAGCAGTCCCGGACTAGCGGGAAGCACAGATACGCAGTATTTT,CASSPGLAGSTDTQYF,-,TRBD2,TRBV7-2,TRBJ2-3
TGTGCCAGCAGCTTCAGACAGGGCTCACTTGGCGTCATTCAGTACTTC,CASSFRQGSLGVIQYF,-,TRBD1,TRBV5-6,TRBJ2-4
TGCGCCAGCAGCTTGTACCCTAACCAGGGCTCTAATGAAAAACTGTTTTTT,CASSLYPNQGSNEKLFF,-,-,TRBV5-1,TRBJ1-4
TGTGCCAGCAGCCAAGGAGCGTCACTCACAGATACGCAGTATTTT,CASSQGASLTDTQYF,-,-,TRBV14,TRBJ2-3
TGTGCCAGCACAGCGAACAGCCCCCAGCCCCAGCATTTT,CASTANSPQPQHF,-,-,TRBV6-1,TRBJ1-5
TGTGCCAGCAGCCTCCAGGGGGATGTACACGAGCAGTACTTC,CASSLQGDVHEQYF,-,TRBD1,TRBV5-5,TRBJ2-7
TGTGCCAGCAAGGGCCCGGCCGGGGAGCTGTTTTTT,CASKGPAGELFF,-,-,TRBV11-2,TRBJ2-2
TGTGCCAGCAGCCAATTCACAGATACGCAGTATTTT,CASSQFTDTQYF,-,-,TRBV14,TRBJ2-3
TGTGCCAGCAGTAAGACAGTGAACACTGAAGCTTTCTTT,CASSKTVNTEAFF,-,-,TRBV6-6,TRBJ1-1
TGCGCCAGCAGTGAGTTCCTTAGGAGTCAGCCCCAGCATTTT,CASSEFLRSQPQHF,-,-,TRBV10-2,TRBJ1-5
TGTGCCTGGTTGATTGGACAGGGGGATTCACCCCTCCACTTT,CAWLIGQGDSPLHF,-,TRBD1,TRBV30,TRBJ1-6
TGTGCCAGTAGTGGGGCGGGAGTCTACGAGCAGTACTTC,CASSGAGVYEQYF,-,TRBD2,TRBV19,TRBJ2-7
TGTGCCAGCAGTTTTTGGAGCTCCGGGGAGCTGTTTTTT,CASSFWSSGELFF,-,-,TRBV27,TRBJ2-2
TGTGCCAGCAGCTTGCCCAGGGGATTTGACACTGAAGCTTTCTTT,CASSLPRGFDTEAFF,-,-,TRBV5-6,TRBJ1-1
TGTGCCACCAGCAGAGATTACAGGGCGAACACCGGGGAGCTGTTTTTT,CATSRDYRANTGELFF,once,-,TRBV15,TRBJ2-2
TGTGCCATCAGTGGCCAGGGGGCTGACACTGAAGCTTTCTTT,CAISGQGADTEAFF,-,TRBD1,TRBV10-3,TRBJ1-1
TGCGCCAGCAGCCAAGAGCCCTACAATGAGCAGTTCTTC,CASSQEPYNEQFF,few,-,TRBV4-3,TRBJ2-1
TGTGCCAGCAGCTTAGTAAGCGGGAGGCCTCCAGAGACCCAGTACTTC,CASSLVSGRPPETQYF,-,TRBD2,TRBV7-2,TRBJ2-5
TGTGCCAGCAGCTTAGGGGGGCTAGCGGGTACATCCTACGAGCAGTACTTC,CASSLGGLAGTSYEQYF,-,TRBD2,TRBV7-8,TRBJ2-7
TGTGCCAGCAGCTTATTAGGGACGGTGGGGGAGGCCCAGTACTTC,CASSLLGTVGEAQYF,-,-,TRBV7-2,TRBJ2-5
TGTGCCAGTAGTCTAAACAGAAATAGCAATCAGCCCCAGCATTTT,CASSLNRNSNQPQHF,-,-,TRBV19,TRBJ1-5
TGTGCCAGCAGTGAACAGGGGGGCACTGAAGCTTTCTTT,CASSEQGGTEAFF,-,TRBD1,TRBV6-4,TRBJ1-1
TGTGCCACCAGCAGAGGTCTAGCGGAAGAGACCCAGTACTTC,CATSRGLAEETQYF,-,TRBD2,TRBV15,TRBJ2-5
TGTGCCAGCAGTTACTGGCGGGAGGCGGGCGAGCAGTACTTC,CASSYWREAGEQYF,-,TRBD2,TRBV6-5,TRBJ2-7
TGTGCCAGCAGTGAACACAGGGTGTACGAGCAGTACTTC,CASSEHRVYEQYF,-,-,TRBV25-1,TRBJ2-7
TGTGCCAGCAGTTTGGGGGACAGACCTAATGAAAAACTGTTTTTT,CASSLGDRPNEKLFF,-,TRBD1,TRBV28,TRBJ1-4
TGTGCCAGCGGCCCCGACTCGGGGGTAGTTGGCTACACCTTC,CASGPDSGVVGYTF,-,-,TRBV7-6,TRBJ1-2
TGTGCCAGCAGCCGCCGGGACAGGGGTGAATATAGCAATCAGCCCCAGCATTTT,CASSRRDRGEYSNQPQHF,-,TRBD1,TRBV28,TRBJ1-5
TGTGCCAGCAGCTTGAGGTTAACTCGGGGGGATACGCAGTATTTT,CASSLRLTRGDTQYF,once,-,TRBV5-6,TRBJ2-3
TGCGCCAGCAGCTCCCTGGGCGGGGACAATCAGCCCCAGCATTTT,CASSSLGGDNQPQHF,few,-,TRBV5-1,TRBJ1-5
TGTGCCAGCAGCTTTGAAAATGAGCAGTTCTTC,CASSFENEQFF,-,-,TRBV5-8,TRBJ2-1
TGTGCCAGCAGCTTGCAAGGGGGAATGAACACTGAAGCTTTCTTT,CASSLQGGMNTEAFF,-,-,TRBV9,TRBJ1-1
TGTGCCAGCGCGAGTATAGCGGGAGTGGAGACCCAGTACTTC,CASASIAGVETQYF,-,TRBD2,TRBV5-6,TRBJ2-5